The clone carrying this TCR beta chain was observed a single time. Its specificity is not known. PCR employed 60 Vbeta and 13 Jbeta primers. TCRdb keeps only in-frame clones here, not all; method: immunoSEQ multiplex PCR. The repertoire holds about 120,000 clones, under 90% seen once, with 3% to 5% in the top ten. This entry comes from a study of cytomegalovirus exposure and HLA in healthy donors. Overall study results and limits: Analysis performed later showed TCR beta chains linked to HLA being more clonally expanded than equally common others. Previously analyzed data showed that most TCR beta V segments were productive at a frequency of about 87% or about 30%. Roughly even sequencing depth across donors was the assumption behind the presence/absence analyses. The study put about 180 TCR beta chains on its list as cytomegalovirus-associated.

The J segment lost 4 bases and the V segment lost 3 bases, leaving 9 bases of the junction unmatched. This CDR3 region has 16 residues. The V gene's germline CDR1 is PRHDT and CDR2 FYEKMQ (reference sequence). The sample taken for sequencing was PBMCs. The V call is TRBV13, the J call TRBJ2-4; 7 nucleotides match TRBD2. This clonotype was obtained from a woman younger than 45 in good health and CMV-seronegative. The CDR3 region is CASSFRAPSGKNIQYF. Written as DNA, the CDR3 is TGTGCCAGCAGCTTTAGGGCTCCTAGCGGAAAAAACATTCAGTACTTC.